The source of this TCR beta chain is a study of graft-versus-host responses after intestinal transplantation. Produced via immunoSEQ multiplex PCR; TCRdb's table is partial and in-frame only. This table has about 25,000 clones, 94% appearing once. This CDR3 has 16 amino acids. Germline lookup yields CDR1 SGHVS and CDR2 FNYEAQ. Trimming stripped 5 bases from V and 4 bases from J, with 17 bases between. The gene calls are TRBV7-6 and TRBJ2-2; D uncertain. The TCR was taken from a human patient who received an intestinal transplant, so some T cells may come from the graft donor. This material consisted of PBMCs, taken 156 days after intestinal transplant. The CDR3 sequence is CASSPVGRRSTGELFF. DNA for the CDR3: TGTGCCAGCAGCCCTGTGGGCCGACGGAGCACCGGGGAGCTGTTTTTT.